The rows below give T cell receptor beta chains drawn from one sample of a study of vaccination effects on CD4 cells after COVID-19. Sequencing used immunoSEQ multiplex PCR; TCRdb keeps in-frame clones, though not all of them. Of 35,000 to 40,000 clones in the sample, 65% to 85% were seen once. The antigens these receptors bind are not known. Material: CD4+ T cells from PBMCs cultured without peptide, obtained before COVID-19 vaccination. The receptors originated from a human donor who received a COVID-19 vaccine. Each CDR3 is given with its conserved first and last residue. A D gene is named only where the DNA matches it firmly. Clone size appears in some rows only: once, few, many, or a class for an expanded clone.

j_gene: TRBJ2-4; v_gene: TRBV30; d_gene: TRBD2; abundance: few; CDR3aa: CAWSETSVKNIQYF; CDR3nt: TGTGCCTGGAGTGAGACTAGCGTAAAAAACATTCAGTACTTC
j_gene: TRBJ1-1; v_gene: TRBV5-1; d_gene: TRBD1; abundance: .; CDR3aa: CASSPTGDRNTEAFF; CDR3nt: TGCGCCAGCAGCCCGACAGGGGATCGGAACACTGAAGCTTTCTTT
j_gene: TRBJ2-1; v_gene: TRBV11-2; d_gene: TRBD1; abundance: .; CDR3aa: CASSLARQGRLFF; CDR3nt: TGTGCCAGCAGCTTAGCCAGACAGGGGCGTCTGTTCTTC
j_gene: TRBJ1-2; v_gene: TRBV19; d_gene: .; abundance: .; CDR3aa: CASSPRGDYGYTF; CDR3nt: TGTGCCAGTAGCCCCCGTGGGGACTATGGCTACACCTTC
j_gene: TRBJ2-2; v_gene: TRBV5-4; d_gene: .; abundance: few; CDR3aa: CASSLPGYTGELFF; CDR3nt: TGTGCCAGCAGTCTTCCGGGGTACACCGGGGAGCTGTTTTTT
j_gene: TRBJ1-1; v_gene: TRBV7-2; d_gene: TRBD1; abundance: few; CDR3aa: CASSLRQGGAFF; CDR3nt: TGTGCCAGCAGCTTAAGGCAGGGGGGAGCTTTCTTT
j_gene: TRBJ1-2; v_gene: TRBV5-6; d_gene: .; abundance: .; CDR3aa: CASSQNGVWDGYTF; CDR3nt: TGTGCCAGCAGCCAGAACGGAGTTTGGGATGGCTACACCTTC
j_gene: TRBJ2-7; v_gene: TRBV5-1; d_gene: .; abundance: once; CDR3aa: CASSPGSGASYEQYF; CDR3nt: TGCGCCAGCAGCCCCGGGAGTGGGGCATCCTACGAGCAGTACTTC
j_gene: TRBJ1-5; v_gene: TRBV28; d_gene: .; abundance: .; CDR3aa: CASSLEGLNQPQHF; CDR3nt: TGTGCCAGCAGTTTAGAGGGACTCAATCAGCCCCAGCATTTT
j_gene: TRBJ2-7; v_gene: TRBV6-5; d_gene: TRBD2; abundance: .; CDR3aa: CASSYSILAGLYEQYF; CDR3nt: TGTGCCAGCAGTTACTCAATACTAGCGGGCCTCTACGAGCAGTACTTC
j_gene: TRBJ2-3; v_gene: TRBV11-2; d_gene: .; abundance: medium-sized; CDR3aa: CASSSSTDTQYF; CDR3nt: TGTGCCAGCAGCTCTAGCACAGATACGCAGTATTTT
j_gene: TRBJ2-3; v_gene: TRBV7-9; d_gene: TRBD2; abundance: .; CDR3aa: CASAVGLADNTDTQYF; CDR3nt: TGTGCCAGCGCCGTGGGACTAGCGGACAACACAGATACGCAGTATTTT
j_gene: TRBJ2-2; v_gene: TRBV5-1; d_gene: .; abundance: .; CDR3aa: CASSQRTTRNTGELFF; CDR3nt: TGCGCCAGCAGCCAGCGGACTACCCGGAACACCGGGGAGCTGTTTTTT
j_gene: TRBJ1-5; v_gene: TRBV2; d_gene: .; abundance: .; CDR3aa: CARGLGSNQPQHF; CDR3nt: TGTGCCAGGGGCCTGGGGAGCAATCAGCCCCAGCATTTT
j_gene: TRBJ1-2; v_gene: TRBV3-1/TRBV3-2; d_gene: TRBD1; abundance: .; CDR3aa: CASSLRPGQPQLYGYTF; CDR3nt: TGTGCCAGCAGCCTAAGACCGGGACAGCCTCAGCTCTATGGCTACACCTTC
j_gene: TRBJ1-6; v_gene: TRBV5-4; d_gene: TRBD1; abundance: .; CDR3aa: CASSPQGATGNSPLHF; CDR3nt: TGTGCCAGCAGCCCCCAGGGGGCGACGGGCAATTCACCCCTCCACTTT
j_gene: TRBJ1-5; v_gene: TRBV7-8; d_gene: TRBD1; abundance: .; CDR3aa: CASSPGQGNQPQHF; CDR3nt: TGTGCCAGCAGCCCTGGACAGGGCAATCAGCCCCAGCATTTT
j_gene: TRBJ1-2; v_gene: TRBV5-5; d_gene: .; abundance: .; CDR3aa: CASSDTGNWNGYTF; CDR3nt: TGTGCCAGCAGCGATACAGGGAATTGGAATGGCTACACCTTC
j_gene: TRBJ1-5; v_gene: TRBV27; d_gene: .; abundance: .; CDR3aa: CASSSLSARGYQPQHF; CDR3nt: TGTGCCAGCAGTTCCTTATCGGCTAGGGGATATCAGCCCCAGCATTTT
j_gene: TRBJ2-7; v_gene: TRBV5-1; d_gene: TRBD2; abundance: .; CDR3aa: CASSLAAGDPSYEQYF; CDR3nt: TGCGCCAGCAGCTTGGCGGCGGGGGACCCATCCTACGAGCAGTACTTC
j_gene: TRBJ2-5; v_gene: TRBV6-6; d_gene: .; abundance: .; CDR3aa: CASSYYLSQETQYF; CDR3nt: TGTGCCAGCAGTTATTACCTTAGTCAAGAGACCCAGTACTTC
j_gene: TRBJ1-5; v_gene: TRBV2; d_gene: .; abundance: .; CDR3aa: CASSDGYYQPQHF; CDR3nt: TGTGCCAGCAGTGACGGATACTATCAGCCCCAGCATTTT
j_gene: TRBJ1-2; v_gene: TRBV28; d_gene: .; abundance: .; CDR3aa: CASSLAGTHYGYTF; CDR3nt: TGTGCCAGCAGTTTAGCAGGTACCCACTATGGCTACACCTTC
j_gene: TRBJ2-7; v_gene: TRBV7-9; d_gene: TRBD2; abundance: .; CDR3aa: CASSYSGTSGGPTPYEQYF; CDR3nt: TGTGCCAGCAGCTATTCCGGGACTAGCGGGGGGCCAACCCCCTACGAGCAGTACTTC
j_gene: TRBJ1-3; v_gene: TRBV5-4; d_gene: .; abundance: .; CDR3aa: CASRRDRQDTIYF; CDR3nt: TGTGCCAGCAGAAGGGACCGCCAGGACACCATATATTTT
j_gene: TRBJ2-5; v_gene: TRBV15; d_gene: .; abundance: .; CDR3aa: CATSRAEGVERGTQYF; CDR3nt: TGTGCCACCAGCAGAGCCGAGGGAGTAGAACGGGGGACCCAGTACTTC
j_gene: TRBJ1-2; v_gene: TRBV5-5; d_gene: TRBD1; abundance: .; CDR3aa: CASSLSGQGLYGYTF; CDR3nt: TGTGCCAGCAGCTTAAGCGGACAGGGACTCTATGGCTACACCTTC
j_gene: TRBJ1-2; v_gene: TRBV24-1; d_gene: TRBD1; abundance: few; CDR3aa: CATSDPGQSYGYTF; CDR3nt: TGTGCCACCAGTGACCCGGGACAGAGCTATGGCTACACCTTC
j_gene: TRBJ2-2; v_gene: TRBV5-1; d_gene: .; abundance: .; CDR3aa: CASSLSPENTGELFF; CDR3nt: TGCGCCAGCAGCTTGTCCCCGGAGAACACCGGGGAGCTGTTTTTT
j_gene: TRBJ2-1; v_gene: TRBV7-9; d_gene: TRBD2; abundance: .; CDR3aa: CASSWGLAGGEQFF; CDR3nt: TGTGCCAGCAGCTGGGGACTAGCGGGGGGGGAGCAGTTCTTC
j_gene: TRBJ1-2; v_gene: TRBV29-1; d_gene: TRBD1; abundance: .; CDR3aa: CSVDRGGDGYTF; CDR3nt: TGCAGCGTCGACAGGGGTGGGGATGGCTACACCTTC
j_gene: TRBJ2-7; v_gene: TRBV28; d_gene: .; abundance: .; CDR3aa: CASSLGRAYEQYF; CDR3nt: TGTGCCAGCAGTTTAGGCAGAGCCTACGAGCAGTACTTC
j_gene: TRBJ2-1; v_gene: TRBV30; d_gene: .; abundance: .; CDR3aa: CAWSAGWERGQFF; CDR3nt: TGTGCCTGGAGTGCAGGGTGGGAAAGAGGGCAGTTCTTC
j_gene: TRBJ2-7; v_gene: TRBV24-1; d_gene: .; abundance: .; CDR3aa: CATSGDGSYEQYF; CDR3nt: TGTGCCACCAGTGGAGACGGCTCCTACGAGCAGTACTTC
j_gene: TRBJ1-2; v_gene: TRBV24-1; d_gene: TRBD1; abundance: few; CDR3aa: CATSDRRQGGYTF; CDR3nt: TGTGCCACCAGTGACCGGCGACAGGGTGGCTACACCTTC
j_gene: TRBJ2-7; v_gene: TRBV4-1; d_gene: .; abundance: .; CDR3aa: CASRAGEAPYEQYF; CDR3nt: TGCGCCAGCAGGGCCGGGGAGGCCCCCTACGAGCAGTACTTC
j_gene: TRBJ2-5; v_gene: TRBV4-2; d_gene: TRBD2; abundance: .; CDR3aa: CASSRESGRAGETQYF; CDR3nt: TGTGCCAGCAGCCGGGAAAGCGGGAGGGCCGGAGAGACCCAGTACTTC
j_gene: TRBJ2-7; v_gene: TRBV27; d_gene: .; abundance: .; CDR3aa: CASSFQALPYEQYF; CDR3nt: TGTGCCAGCAGTTTCCAGGCCCTTCCCTACGAGCAGTACTTC
j_gene: TRBJ2-7; v_gene: TRBV18; d_gene: .; abundance: .; CDR3aa: CASSPGTDLYEQYF; CDR3nt: TGTGCCAGCTCACCAGGGACGGATCTCTACGAGCAGTACTTC
j_gene: TRBJ2-5; v_gene: TRBV15; d_gene: TRBD2; abundance: few; CDR3aa: CATSRRTSGSETQYF; CDR3nt: TGTGCCACCAGCAGAAGGACTAGCGGGAGTGAGACCCAGTACTTC
j_gene: TRBJ1-1; v_gene: TRBV5-1; d_gene: .; abundance: few; CDR3aa: CASSQGQLATEAFF; CDR3nt: TGCGCCAGCAGCCAGGGCCAGTTGGCCACTGAAGCTTTCTTT
j_gene: TRBJ1-6; v_gene: TRBV2; d_gene: TRBD1; abundance: .; CDR3aa: CASSPGETGVNNSPLHF; CDR3nt: TGTGCCAGCAGCCCTGGTGAGACAGGGGTTAATAATTCACCCCTCCACTTT
j_gene: TRBJ2-2; v_gene: TRBV6-5; d_gene: .; abundance: .; CDR3aa: CASRLIQSTGELFF; CDR3nt: TGTGCCAGCAGATTAATTCAGTCGACCGGGGAGCTGTTTTTT
j_gene: TRBJ1-1; v_gene: TRBV2; d_gene: TRBD1; abundance: .; CDR3aa: CASSVQGMNTEAFF; CDR3nt: TGTGCCAGCAGTGTACAGGGGATGAACACTGAAGCTTTCTTT
j_gene: TRBJ2-1; v_gene: TRBV18; d_gene: TRBD1; abundance: .; CDR3aa: CASSPPLGQGGVHEQFF; CDR3nt: TGTGCCAGCTCACCACCCCTGGGACAGGGGGGGGTCCATGAGCAGTTCTTC
j_gene: TRBJ2-1; v_gene: TRBV2; d_gene: TRBD2; abundance: few; CDR3aa: CASKILVSGNAEQFF; CDR3nt: TGTGCCAGCAAAATTTTAGTTAGCGGGAATGCTGAGCAGTTCTTC
j_gene: TRBJ1-2; v_gene: TRBV19; d_gene: .; abundance: .; CDR3aa: CASSIGQDYGYTF; CDR3nt: TGTGCCAGTAGTATAGGACAGGACTATGGCTACACCTTC
j_gene: TRBJ1-3; v_gene: TRBV11-2; d_gene: .; abundance: .; CDR3aa: CASSSQGTGNTIYF; CDR3nt: TGTGCCAGCAGCTCACAGGGAACCGGAAACACCATATATTTT
j_gene: TRBJ1-2; v_gene: TRBV6-5; d_gene: .; abundance: .; CDR3aa: CASSRDGYGYTF; CDR3nt: TGTGCCAGCAGTCGGGACGGGTATGGCTACACCTTC